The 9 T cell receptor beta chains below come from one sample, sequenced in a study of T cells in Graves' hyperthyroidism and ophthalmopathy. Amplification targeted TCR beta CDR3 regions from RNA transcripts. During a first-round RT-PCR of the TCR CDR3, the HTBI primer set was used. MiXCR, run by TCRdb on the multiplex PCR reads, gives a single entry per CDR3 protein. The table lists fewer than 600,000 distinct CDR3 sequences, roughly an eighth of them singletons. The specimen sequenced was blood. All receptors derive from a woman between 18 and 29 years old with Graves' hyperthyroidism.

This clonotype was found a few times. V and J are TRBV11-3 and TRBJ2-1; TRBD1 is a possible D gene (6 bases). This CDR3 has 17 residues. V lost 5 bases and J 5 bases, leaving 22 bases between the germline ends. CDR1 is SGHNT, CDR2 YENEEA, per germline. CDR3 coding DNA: TGTGCCAGCAGCCCATCGGGTTGGGGGCTAAATAACAATGAGCAGTTCTTC. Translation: CASSPSGWGLNNNEQFF.

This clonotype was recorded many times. The CDR3 spells CASSQSSGSWQETQYF. The CDR3 nucleotides are TGTGCCAGCAGCCAATCTAGCGGGAGTTGGCAAGAGACCCAGTACTTC. The V call is TRBV7-2, the J call TRBJ2-5, with 10 bases fitting TRBD2. The CDR3 extends over 16 amino acids. V trimming: 5 bases; J trimming: 2 bases; junction bases outside the gene matches: 8. Germline V gives CDR1 SGHTA, CDR2 FQGNSA.

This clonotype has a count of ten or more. CDR3 nucleotides: TGTGCCAGCAGTTATGGACAGGGCCGCAACGAGCAGTACTTC. Protein: CASSYGQGRNEQYF. The genes are TRBV6-5 and TRBJ2-7; 8 positions agree with TRBD1. Germline V CDR1 and CDR2: MNHEY, SVGAGI. The CDR3 consists of 14 residues. Unmatched junction bases numbered 6, after V lost 3 bases and J lost 5 bases.

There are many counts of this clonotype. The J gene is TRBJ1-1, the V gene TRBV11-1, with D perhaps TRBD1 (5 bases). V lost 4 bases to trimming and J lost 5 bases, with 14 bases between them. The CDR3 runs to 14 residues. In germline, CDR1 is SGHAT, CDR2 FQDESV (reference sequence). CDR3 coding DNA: TGTGCCAGCAGCTCGCCGGGACGTAGGACTGAAGCTTTCTTT. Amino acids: CASSSPGRRTEAFF.

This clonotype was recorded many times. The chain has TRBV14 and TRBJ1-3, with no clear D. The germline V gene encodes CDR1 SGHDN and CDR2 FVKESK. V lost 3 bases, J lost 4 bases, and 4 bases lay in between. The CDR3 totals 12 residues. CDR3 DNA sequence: TGTGCCAGCAGCCACAGAGGAAACACCATATATTTT. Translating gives CASSHRGNTIYF.

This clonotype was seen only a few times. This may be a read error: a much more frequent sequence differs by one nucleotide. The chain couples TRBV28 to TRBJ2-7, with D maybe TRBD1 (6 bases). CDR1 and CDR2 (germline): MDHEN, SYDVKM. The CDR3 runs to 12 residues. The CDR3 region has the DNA TGTGCCAGCCATGGGGGCACCTACGAGCAGCACTTC. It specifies CASHGGTYEQHF.

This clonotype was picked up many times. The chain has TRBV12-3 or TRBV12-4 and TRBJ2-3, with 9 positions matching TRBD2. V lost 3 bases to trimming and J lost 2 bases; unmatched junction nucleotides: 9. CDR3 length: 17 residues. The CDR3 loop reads CASSLLPGLAHTDTQYF. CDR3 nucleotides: TGTGCCAGCAGTTTGTTACCTGGACTAGCGCACACAGATACGCAGTATTTT.

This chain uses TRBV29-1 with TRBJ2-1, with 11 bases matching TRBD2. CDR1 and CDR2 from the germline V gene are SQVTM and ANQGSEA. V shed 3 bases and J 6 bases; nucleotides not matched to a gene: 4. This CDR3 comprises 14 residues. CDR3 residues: CSVERLAGFNEQFF. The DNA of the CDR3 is TGCAGCGTTGAGAGACTAGCGGGATTCAATGAGCAGTTCTTC.

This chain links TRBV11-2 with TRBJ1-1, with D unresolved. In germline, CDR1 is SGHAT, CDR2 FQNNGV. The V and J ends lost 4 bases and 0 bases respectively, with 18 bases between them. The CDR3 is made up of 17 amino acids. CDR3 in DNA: TGTGCCAGCAGCTCTCCCGACCCTGCAAGCATGAACACTGAAGCTTTCTTT. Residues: CASSSPDPASMNTEAFF.